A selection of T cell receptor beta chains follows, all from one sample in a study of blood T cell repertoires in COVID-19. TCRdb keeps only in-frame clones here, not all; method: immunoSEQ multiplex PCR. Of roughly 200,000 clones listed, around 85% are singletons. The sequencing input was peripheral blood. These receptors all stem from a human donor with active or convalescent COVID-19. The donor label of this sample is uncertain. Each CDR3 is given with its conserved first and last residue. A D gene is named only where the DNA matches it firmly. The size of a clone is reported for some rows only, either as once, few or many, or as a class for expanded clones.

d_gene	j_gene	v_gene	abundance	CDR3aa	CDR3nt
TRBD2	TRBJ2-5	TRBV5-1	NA	CASSLAGGVETQYF	TGCGCCAGCAGCTTGGCCGGGGGGGTGGAGACCCAGTACTTC
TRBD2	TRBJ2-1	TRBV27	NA	CASSPRGLAGVIGNEQFF	TGTGCCAGCAGCCCCCGGGGACTAGCGGGGGTCATAGGGAATGAGCAGTTCTTC
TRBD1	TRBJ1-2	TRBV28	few	CASSALGTGLGYTF	TGTGCCAGCAGTGCCCTGGGGACAGGGCTCGGCTACACCTTC
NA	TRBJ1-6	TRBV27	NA	CASSVRGDYQGNSPLHF	TGTGCCAGCAGTGTAAGGGGAGATTACCAGGGGAATTCACCCCTCCACTTT
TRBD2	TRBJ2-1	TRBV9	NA	CASSVDLGGGSLWNEQFF	TGTGCCAGCAGCGTAGACTTGGGCGGGGGGTCCCTGTGGAATGAGCAGTTCTTC
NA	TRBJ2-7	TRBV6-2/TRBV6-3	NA	CASSYSDRQSYEQYF	TGTGCCAGCAGTTACTCTGACAGACAATCCTACGAGCAGTACTTC
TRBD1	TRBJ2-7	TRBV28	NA	CATKKGQGLEQYF	TGTGCCACCAAAAAGGGACAGGGTCTGGAGCAGTACTTC
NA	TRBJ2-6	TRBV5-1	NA	CASMGTGRSGANVLTF	TGCGCCAGCATGGGCACAGGGCGATCTGGGGCCAACGTCCTGACTTTC
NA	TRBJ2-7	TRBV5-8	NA	CASLGTGPREGLGNEQYF	TGTGCCAGCTTAGGGACAGGGCCGCGGGAGGGTCTGGGGAACGAGCAGTACTTC
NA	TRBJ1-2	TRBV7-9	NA	CASSFQGRYYGYTF	TGTGCCAGCAGCTTCCAGGGGCGATATTATGGCTACACCTTC
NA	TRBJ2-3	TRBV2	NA	CAAGASLGTDTQYF	TGTGCCGCGGGGGCTAGCTTGGGCACAGATACGCAGTATTTT
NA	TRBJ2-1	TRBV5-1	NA	CASSWSPGGYNEQFF	TGCGCCAGCAGCTGGTCCCCCGGAGGATACAATGAGCAGTTCTTC
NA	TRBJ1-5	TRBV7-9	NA	CASSLAGNSNQPQHF	TGTGCCAGCAGCTTAGCCGGTAATAGCAATCAGCCCCAGCATTTT
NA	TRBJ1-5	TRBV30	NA	CAWSRQANQPQHF	TGTGCCTGGAGCAGACAGGCGAATCAGCCCCAGCATTTT
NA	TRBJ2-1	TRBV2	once	CASKQDTYNEQFF	TGTGCCAGCAAACAGGACACCTACAATGAGCAGTTCTTC
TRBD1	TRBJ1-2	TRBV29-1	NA	CSLKRRTGRSSDGYTF	TGCAGCCTTAAAAGGAGGACAGGTCGTAGTTCCGATGGCTACACCTTC
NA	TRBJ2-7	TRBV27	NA	CASSLRQEYYEQYF	TGTGCCAGCAGTTTAAGACAGGAGTACTACGAGCAGTACTTC
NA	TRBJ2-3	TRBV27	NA	CASTRTSTDTQYF	TGTGCCAGCACCCGGACTAGCACAGATACGCAGTATTTT
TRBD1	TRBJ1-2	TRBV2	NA	CASKDRPNYGYTF	TGTGCCAGCAAGGACAGGCCTAACTATGGCTACACCTTC
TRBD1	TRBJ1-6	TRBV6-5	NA	CASGYRTGNSPLHF	TGTGCCAGCGGGTACAGGACAGGCAATTCACCCCTCCACTTT
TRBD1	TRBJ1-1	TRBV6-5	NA	CASSYAFTGVNTEAFF	TGTGCCAGCAGTTACGCCTTCACAGGGGTGAACACTGAAGCTTTCTTT
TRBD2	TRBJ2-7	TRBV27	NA	CASSPQGLAERDLGYEQYF	TGTGCCAGCAGTCCGCAGGGACTAGCGGAGAGGGATCTTGGATACGAGCAGTACTTC
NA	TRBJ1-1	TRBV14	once	CASSQDSAAGTEAFF	TGTGCCAGCAGCCAAGATTCCGCAGCAGGAACTGAAGCTTTCTTT
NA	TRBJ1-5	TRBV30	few	CAWSVLEGTNQPQHF	TGTGCCTGGAGTGTACTCGAGGGGACTAATCAGCCCCAGCATTTT
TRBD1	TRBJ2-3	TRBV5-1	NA	CASSGEGTGPPDTQYF	TGCGCCAGCAGCGGTGAGGGGACAGGTCCTCCAGATACGCAGTATTTT
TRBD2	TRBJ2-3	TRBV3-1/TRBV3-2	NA	CASSLGLAGVADTQYF	TGTGCCAGCAGCCTAGGACTAGCGGGAGTTGCAGATACGCAGTATTTT
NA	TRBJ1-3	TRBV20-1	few	CSASGQSLSSGNTIYF	TGCAGTGCTAGTGGACAGTCCCTTTCTTCTGGAAACACCATATATTTT
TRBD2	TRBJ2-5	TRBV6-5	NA	CASTLAGGKSQYF	TGTGCCAGCACCCTAGCGGGGGGGAAGTCCCAGTACTTC
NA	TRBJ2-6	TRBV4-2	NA	CASSPNPGDYQSSGANVLTF	TGTGCCAGCAGCCCAAATCCAGGGGACTATCAAAGCTCTGGGGCCAACGTCCTGACTTTC
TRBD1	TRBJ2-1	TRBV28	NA	CASSPKTGRGYNEQFF	TGTGCCAGCAGCCCAAAGACAGGGCGAGGCTACAATGAGCAGTTCTTC
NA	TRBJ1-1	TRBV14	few	CASSQVGGTEAFF	TGTGCCAGCAGCCAAGTGGGGGGCACTGAAGCTTTCTTT
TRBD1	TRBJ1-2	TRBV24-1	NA	CATSDTTGAQGYTF	TGTGCCACCAGTGACACGACAGGGGCCCAGGGCTACACCTTC
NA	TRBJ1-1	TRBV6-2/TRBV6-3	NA	CASSYPQGSTEAFF	TGTGCCAGCAGTTACCCCCAGGGGAGCACTGAAGCTTTCTTT
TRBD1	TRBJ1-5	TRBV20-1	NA	CSASDRGSSNQPQHF	TGCAGTGCTAGTGACAGGGGAAGCAGCAATCAGCCCCAGCATTTT
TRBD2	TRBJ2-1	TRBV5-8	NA	CASSFRTGFTSGNRDEQFF	TGTGCCAGCAGCTTCCGAACAGGTTTTACTAGCGGGAATAGAGATGAGCAGTTCTTC
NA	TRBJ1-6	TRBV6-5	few	CASSYSSDNSPLHF	TGTGCCAGCAGTTACTCTTCGGATAATTCACCCCTCCACTTT
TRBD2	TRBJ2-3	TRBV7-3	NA	CASSPRAGGPTDTQYF	TGTGCCAGCAGCCCCCGAGCGGGAGGGCCGACAGATACACAGTATTTT
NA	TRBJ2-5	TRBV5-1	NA	CASSPTSGSGETQYF	TGCGCCAGCAGCCCCACATCGGGGTCCGGGGAGACCCAGTACTTC
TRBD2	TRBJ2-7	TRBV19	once	CASSISGTSGRPYEQYF	TGTGCCAGTAGTATTTCCGGGACTAGCGGGAGGCCCTACGAGCAGTACTTC
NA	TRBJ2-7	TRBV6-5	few	CASSYSGLMEQYF	TGTGCCAGCAGTTACTCGGGGCTGATGGAGCAGTACTTC
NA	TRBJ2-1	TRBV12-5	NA	CASGLGAGLPYNEQFF	TGTGCTAGTGGTTTGGGGGCGGGACTCCCGTACAATGAGCAGTTCTTC
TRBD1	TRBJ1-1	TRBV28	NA	CASSPRTGVGRAFF	TGTGCCAGCAGCCCACGGACAGGCGTAGGTAGGGCTTTCTTT
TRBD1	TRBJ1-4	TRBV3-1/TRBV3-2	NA	CASSHLQGRRANEKLFF	TGTGCCAGCAGCCACCTACAGGGGAGGCGAGCTAATGAAAAACTGTTTTTT
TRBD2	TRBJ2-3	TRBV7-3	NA	CASSLTGLAGPGDTQYF	TGTGCCAGCAGCTTAACCGGACTAGCGGGGCCGGGAGATACGCAGTATTTT
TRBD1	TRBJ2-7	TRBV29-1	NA	CSALGQGSSYEQYF	TGCAGCGCCCTAGGACAGGGGTCATCCTACGAGCAGTACTTC
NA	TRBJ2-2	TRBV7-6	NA	CASRQITGKSGELFF	TGTGCCAGCAGACAAATAACAGGGAAGTCCGGGGAGCTGTTTTTT
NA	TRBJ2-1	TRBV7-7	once	CASSPGSVRSSYNEQFF	TGTGCCAGCAGCCCGGGTAGCGTCAGGAGCTCCTACAATGAGCAGTTCTTC
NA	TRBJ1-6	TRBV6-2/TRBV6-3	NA	CASSYGQNNSPLHF	TGTGCCAGCAGTTACGGACAAAATAATTCACCCCTCCACTTT
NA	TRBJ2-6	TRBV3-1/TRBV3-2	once	CASSPQVSGANVLTF	TGTGCCAGCAGTCCACAGGTCTCTGGGGCCAACGTCCTGACTTTC
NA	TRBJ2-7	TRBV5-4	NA	CASSLEGLGDEQYF	TGTGCCAGCAGCTTGGAGGGACTCGGAGACGAGCAGTACTTC
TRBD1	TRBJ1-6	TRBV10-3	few	CATTTQGAGSPLHF	TGTGCCACCACTACGCAGGGGGCAGGTTCACCCCTCCACTTT
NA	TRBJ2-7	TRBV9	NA	CASSYTGGAQQYF	TGTGCCAGCAGCTACACAGGGGGGGCACAGCAGTACTTC
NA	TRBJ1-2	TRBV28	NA	CASSFRANYGYTF	TGTGCCAGCAGTTTTAGAGCTAACTATGGCTACACCTTC
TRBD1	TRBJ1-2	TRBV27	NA	CASSLRQGARSNYGYTF	TGTGCCAGCAGTTTACGACAGGGGGCGCGTAGTAACTATGGCTACACCTTC
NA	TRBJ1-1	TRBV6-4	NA	CASNIGRMNTEAFF	TGTGCCAGCAACATTGGGAGGATGAACACTGAAGCTTTCTTT
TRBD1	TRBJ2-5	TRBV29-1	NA	CSVQKGGRGETQYF	TGCAGCGTTCAAAAGGGCGGCAGGGGGGAGACCCAGTACTTC
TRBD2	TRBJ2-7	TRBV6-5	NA	CASGLAGGSYEQYF	TGTGCCAGCGGACTGGCGGGGGGCTCCTACGAGCAGTACTTC